These 5 T cell receptor delta chains were all obtained from the same sample, sequenced in a study of gamma-delta chains in newborns, infants, children. TCRdb re-called the reads using CATT. The sample shows around 4,100 delta-chain clones, 44% of them seen only once. This material consisted of blood, taken at week 6. The source of these receptors is a child who was a newborn, infant or young child, either healthy, febrile or measles-vaccinated (not recorded which).

A few counts support this clone. The CDR3 sequence: CALGELDPLGDTSWDTRQMFF. The CDR3 coding sequence is TGTGCTCTTGGGGAACTAGACCCTCTGGGGGATACAAGCTGGGACACCCGACAGATGTTTTTC. The genes are TRDV1 and TRDJ3; 11 bases agree with TRDD3. Germline CDR1 TSWWSYY, CDR2 QGS. The CDR3 sequence is 21 residues long. J lost 3 bases, V lost 0 bases, and 10 bases had no gene match.

This clone was seen only once. This sequence joins TRDV1 and TRDJ1, with D possibly being TRDD3 (6 bases). Trimming stripped 0 bases from V and 6 bases from J, with 17 bases between. Germline loops: CDR1 TSWWSYY, CDR2 QGS. The CDR3 is 16 amino acids. The CDR3 loop is CALGELGDDREHKLIF. The CDR3 DNA reads TGTGCTCTTGGGGAACTAGGGGATGATAGGGAGCATAAACTCATCTTT.

The chain couples TRDV1 to TRDJ1, with 8 positions matching TRDD3. CDR3 size: 22 residues. The germline V gene has CDR1 TSWWSYY and CDR2 QGS. Unmatched junction bases numbered 23, after V lost 0 bases and J lost 2 bases. CDR3 bases: TGTGCTCTTGGGGAACTAGGTATCGGCTTCGGGTGTCGACTGGGGGTTACCGATAAACTCATCTTT. It codes for CALGELGIGFGCRLGVTDKLIF.

This clone is judged medium-sized. The sample holds other DNA sequences that translate to the same CDR3. Here the CDR3 reads CACDPWGFLHGDKDDTDKLIF. CDR3 nucleotide sequence: TGTGCCTGTGACCCCTGGGGCTTCCTCCATGGGGATAAAGACGACACCGATAAACTCATCTTT. The V and J genes are TRDV2 and TRDJ1; D might be TRDD3 (7 bases). Germline V CDR1 and CDR2: GEAIGNYY, EKD. The CDR3 consists of 21 residues. V dropped 3 bases and J dropped 0 bases, with 31 bases sitting between them.

The CDR3 is CALGELGFPYTDKLIF. The DNA of the CDR3 is TGTGCTCTTGGGGAACTCGGGTTTCCTTACACCGATAAACTCATCTTT. J is TRDJ1 and V is TRDV1, with a possible D match to TRDD2 (5 bases). CDR3 length: 16 amino acids. V was cut by 0 bases and J by 0 bases, with 11 bases left in between. Germline-derived CDR1 and CDR2 are TSWWSYY and QGS.